Below are 26 T cell receptor beta chains sequenced from a single sample in a study of radiotherapy plus CTLA-4 blockade in lung cancer. The assay was immunoSEQ multiplex PCR, and TCRdb's table has in-frame clones only and misses some. The sample lists 90,000 to 100,000 clones, approximately 72% occurring once. This material consisted of peripheral blood, taken from a patient treated with radiotherapy plus ipilimumab. The receptors were gathered from a human donor with non-small cell lung cancer who had a partial response to radiotherapy plus ipilimumab. Some clones in this sample may be carry-over from other donors' samples.

The gene calls are TRBV7-6 and TRBJ2-5; D is possibly TRBD2 (7 bases). The CDR3 is 18 residues long. With 0 bases removed from V and 2 bases from J, the gap between germline ends came to 19 bases. From germline, CDR1 is SGHVS and CDR2 FNYEAQ. The chain's CDR3 is CASSLAPPRGAGQETQYF. As DNA, the CDR3 is TGTGCCAGCAGCTTAGCGCCCCCCCGGGGGGCAGGACAAGAGACCCAGTACTTC. Together with reference TRBV7-6 and TRBJ2-5, the CDR3 gives the full variable domain: GAGVSQSPRYKVTKRGQDVALRCDPISGHVSLYWYRQALGQGPEFLTYFNYEAQQDKSGLPNDRFSAERPEGSISTLTIQRTEQRDSAMYRCASSLAPPRGAGQETQYFGPGTRLLVL.

The V gene is TRBV18, the J gene TRBJ1-3; 8 bases align to TRBD1. CDR1 is KGHSH and CDR2 is LQKENI in the germline V gene. V lost 4 bases and J lost 8; bases outside the gene matches: 10. The CDR3 loop spans 15 amino acids. The CDR3 nucleotides are TGTGCCAGCTCACGCAGGACAGGGCTTCGAGACACCATATATTTT. It encodes CASSRRTGLRDTIYF.

The rearrangement links TRBV27 to TRBJ2-6, with D maybe TRBD1 (7 bases). Deletions cut 5 bases from V and 4 bases from J, with 12 bases between. CDR1 is MNHEY, CDR2 SMNVEV, per germline (reference sequence). The CDR3 is 15 amino acids. CDR3 DNA: TGTGCCAGCAGTCACAGGGGAGGAGGGGCCAACGTCCTGACTTTC. It specifies CASSHRGGGANVLTF.

The V gene is TRBV7-9, the J gene TRBJ2-5, with D maybe TRBD1 (6 bases). The V gene lost 5 bases and the J gene lost 5 bases, with 9 bases spanning the gap. Per germline, CDR1 SEHNR and CDR2 FQNEAQ (reference sequence). The CDR3 has 12 amino acids. The CDR3 is CASSTGRETQYF. The CDR3 DNA sequence: TGTGCCAGCAGCACAGGGCGGGAGACCCAGTACTTC.

The chain combines TRBV7-9 with TRBJ2-6; D not resolved. V was cut by 6 bases and J by 0 bases, with 9 bases left in between. CDR3 size: 15 residues. Germline values: CDR1 SEHNR, CDR2 FQNEAQ (reference sequence). Written as DNA, the CDR3 is TGTGCCAGCAGTCTCCGGTCCTCTGGGGCCAACGTCCTGACTTTC. This encodes CASSLRSSGANVLTF.

The V call is TRBV7-6, the J call TRBJ2-3; 8 bases map to TRBD2. CDR1 is SGHVS and CDR2 is FNYEAQ in the germline V gene. The CDR3 is 12 amino acids. With 5 bases clipped from V and 5 bases from J, the junction kept 0 bases outside the gene matches. As DNA, the CDR3 is TGTGCCAGCAGCCGGGGGGGAGATACGCAGTATTTT. It is translated as CASSRGGDTQYF.

The chain employs TRBV5-4 and TRBJ2-2; 7 bases map to TRBD1. CDR1 and CDR2 (germline): SGHNT, YYREEE (reference sequence). CDR3 length: 15 residues. V lost 5 bases and J lost 6; bases outside the gene matches: 10. As DNA, the CDR3 is TGTGCCAGCAGTCCCGGGACAGAACGCCCCGGGGAGCTGTTTTTT. This encodes CASSPGTERPGELFF.

The genes are TRBV6-5 and TRBJ2-7, with TRBD1 matching 9 bases. There are 15 residues in the CDR3. Germline V gene lookup returns CDR1 MNHEY and CDR2 SVGAGI. V lost 2 bases to trimming and J lost 6 bases; unmatched junction nucleotides: 8. DNA for the CDR3: TGTGCCAGCAGTTACGGCCGGGACAGGGTAGGCGAGCAGTACTTC. Translated, it gives CASSYGRDRVGEQYF.

The chain carries TRBV28 and TRBJ2-7, with TRBD1 matching over 8 bases. Germline assignment: CDR1 MDHEN and CDR2 SYDVKM. This CDR3 is 12 amino acids long. The junction had 7 bases not matched to a gene; V was cut back by 2 bases and J by 13 bases. The CDR3 protein is CASSLRDRLRYF. In DNA form, the CDR3 reads TGTGCCAGCAGTTTAAGGGACAGGTTACGATACTTC.

This clone has just one count. This chain links TRBV18 with TRBJ1-5, with 11 nucleotides matching TRBD1. The CDR3 has 19 amino acids. Germline V gene data show CDR1 as KGHSH and CDR2 as LQKENI. The junction had 13 bases not matched to a gene; V was cut back by 4 bases and J by 2 bases. The CDR3 nucleotides read TGTGCCAGCTCACTCGGACAGGACAGGGGGCGCGGTGGCAATCAGCCCCAGCATTTT. It specifies CASSLGQDRGRGGNQPQHF.

This clone has only a few counts. The J gene is TRBJ2-7, the V gene TRBV5-6; tentative D call: TRBD1 (6 bases). This CDR3 is built from 13 residues. Germline CDR1 SGHDT, CDR2 YYEEEE. V lost 4 bases to trimming and J lost 3 bases, with 11 bases between them. DNA for the CDR3: TGTGCCAGCAGCCCGGACAGCCACTACGAGCAGTACTTC. Its translation is CASSPDSHYEQYF.

The chain couples TRBV6-5 to TRBJ1-1, with a weak D call TRBD1 (6 bases). Trimming shortened V by 0 bases and J by 4 bases, and 15 bases separated the two germline ends. The CDR3 totals 16 residues. Germline CDR1 MNHEY, CDR2 SVGAGI. CDR3 amino acids: CASSYSPGGLVTEAFF. The CDR3 DNA reads TGTGCCAGCAGTTACTCCCCGGGGGGCTTGGTCACTGAAGCTTTCTTT.

J is TRBJ2-3 and V is TRBV12-2; the table assigns TRBD2, which was not confirmed against the DNA. TRBV12-2 is a known pseudogene. This CDR3 is 17 amino acids long. The CDR3 DNA is TGTGCAAGTCGCTTCGAGCTAGCGGGAGGCGGCCCAGATACGCAGTATTTT. Its translation is CASRFELAGGGPDTQYF.

The rearrangement uses TRBV5-1 and TRBJ2-5; possible D gene TRBD1, 6 bases. Germline CDR1 reads SGHRS; CDR2 reads YFSETQ. Deletions cut 1 base from V and 3 bases from J, with 7 bases between. This CDR3 is 13 amino acids long. The chain's CDR3 is CASSLRTEETQYF. The CDR3 region has the DNA TGCGCCAGCAGCTTGAGGACAGAAGAGACCCAGTACTTC. Filled out from reference TRBV5-1 and TRBJ2-5, the complete variable domain reads KAGVTQTPRYLIKTRGQQVTLSCSPISGHRSVSWYQQTPGQGLQFLFEYFSETQRNKGNFPGRFSGRQFSNSRSEMNVSTLELGDSALYLCASSLRTEETQYFGPGTRLLVL.

The chain combines TRBV25-1 with TRBJ2-5, with D perhaps matching TRBD1 (5 bases). The CDR3 has 14 residues. Germline CDR1 MGHDK, CDR2 SYGVNS. V lost 5 bases and J 5 bases, leaving 15 bases between the germline ends. The DNA of the CDR3 is TGTGCCAGCAGTAGGGCAGGGCAATGGGAGACCCAGTACTTC. As protein: CASSRAGQWETQYF.

CDR3 loop: CASFQGGGGYTF. The CDR3 DNA is TGTGCCAGCTTCCAGGGAGGAGGTGGCTACACCTTC. The chain has TRBV6-1 and TRBJ1-2; tentatively, D is TRBD1 (5 bases). Looked up from germline, CDR1 is MNHNS and CDR2 is SASEGT. This CDR3 has 12 amino acids. V was clipped by 8 bases and J by 7 bases, with 14 bases between them.

This clone was counted between two and nine times. The gene calls are TRBV19 and TRBJ1-2, with D tentatively TRBD1 (5 bases). CDR3 length equals 12 residues. Trimming removed 6 bases at V and 10 bases at J, with 15 bases between. Germline V gene lookup returns CDR1 LNHDA and CDR2 SQIVND (reference sequence). Written as DNA, the CDR3 is TGTGCCAGTAGGGACGACAGACTGTCCTACACCTTC. Its translation: CASRDDRLSYTF. The entire variable domain, with the rest obtained from reference TRBV19 and TRBJ1-2, is as follows: DGGITQSPKYLFRKEGQNVTLSCEQNLNHDAMYWYRQDPGQGLRLIYYSQIVNDFQKGDIAEGYSVSREKKESFPLTVTSAQKNPTAFYLCASRDDRLSYTFGSGTRLTVV.

In this sample, this clone turned up once. This sequence joins TRBV29-1 and TRBJ2-1, with D possibly TRBD1 on 5 matching bases. V lost 0 bases and J 8 bases, leaving 14 bases between the germline ends. Germline V CDR1 and CDR2: SQVTM, ANQGSEA. There are 14 residues in the CDR3. The CDR3 reads CSVEDLGQGYEQFF. CDR3 sequence (DNA): TGCAGCGTTGAAGATTTAGGTCAGGGATATGAGCAGTTCTTC.

The rearrangement links TRBV19 to TRBJ2-2; perhaps TRBD2 as D (6 bases). CDR1 and CDR2 (germline): LNHDA, SQIVND (reference sequence). Between the trimmed V and J ends, which lost 3 bases and 6 bases, there was a span of 14 bases. The CDR3 is made up of 15 amino acids. This CDR3 is CASSIELARPGELFF. The CDR3 nucleotides read TGTGCCAGTAGTATTGAACTAGCCCGTCCCGGGGAGCTGTTTTTT.

With respect to this clone: Other DNA sequences in the same sample also yield this CDR3. The genes are TRBV11-3 and TRBJ2-5; D not resolved. The CDR3 is 12 amino acids. From germline, CDR1 is SGHNT and CDR2 YENEEA. V gave up 1 base and J gave up 5 bases, with 5 bases separating them. CDR3 sequence reads: CASSLAGETQYF. CDR3 DNA: TGTGCCAGCAGCTTAGCCGGGGAGACCCAGTACTTC. Combining the CDR3 with reference TRBV11-3 and TRBJ2-5 gives the whole variable domain EAGVVQSPRYKIIEKKQPVAFWCNPISGHNTLYWYLQNLGQGPELLIRYENEEAVDDSQLPKDRFSAERLKGVDSTLKIQPAELGDSAVYLCASSLAGETQYFGPGTRLLVL.

This clone was found a few times. The chain links TRBV30 to TRBJ2-5, with a weak D call TRBD1 (6 bases). This CDR3 is 14 amino acids long. Germline CDR1 and CDR2: GTSNPN and SVGIG (reference sequence). The ends were cut back, 4 bases at V and 5 bases at J, with 17 bases in the middle. For the CDR3, the DNA is TGTGCCTGGACCGAACTTTTGGGGGCGGAGACCCAGTACTTC. It translates to CAWTELLGAETQYF.

The chain recombines TRBV11-2 with TRBJ2-5; D perhaps matches TRBD1 (8 bases). Germline CDR1 is SGHAT and CDR2 is FQNNGV. CDR3 size: 16 residues. V was clipped by 2 bases and J by 4 bases, with 17 bases between them. CDR3 sequence (DNA): TGTGCCAGCAGCTTACTCCAGGGGGCTAGCGGAGAGACCCAGTACTTC. Translating gives CASSLLQGASGETQYF.

The chain couples TRBV11-2 to TRBJ2-3, with a possible D match to TRBD1 (6 bases). Germline-derived CDR1 and CDR2 are SGHAT and FQNNGV. V gave up 7 bases and J gave up 2 bases, with 19 bases separating them. This CDR3 is built from 16 residues. The CDR3 is CASIRGMGRYTDTQYF. In nucleotides, the CDR3 is TGTGCCAGCATCAGGGGAATGGGACGGTACACAGATACGCAGTATTTT.

V usage is TRBV10-1 and J usage is TRBJ1-1; possible D gene TRBD1, 6 bases. The CDR3 is 16 amino acids. Germline V gene data show CDR1 as WNHNN and CDR2 as SYGVQD (reference sequence). V lost 2 bases, J lost 1 base, and 14 bases lay in between. CDR3: CASSESTGSGNTEAFF. DNA of the CDR3: TGCGCCAGCAGTGAGAGTACAGGGTCCGGGAACACTGAAGCTTTCTTT.

This chain connects TRBV2 to TRBJ1-2; TRBD1 agrees at 7 bases. The CDR3 sequence is 14 residues long. Germline-derived CDR1 and CDR2 are SNHLY and FYNNEI. Trimming removed 7 bases from V and 6 bases from J; junction bases left unmatched: 11. The CDR3 region has the DNA TGTGCCAGCAATTCGTTAGGGGGCGCGGATGGCTACACCTTC. It encodes CASNSLGGADGYTF.

The V gene is TRBV11-2, the J gene TRBJ2-2; D is possibly TRBD2 (6 bases). The CDR3 totals 13 residues. The V and J ends lost 5 bases and 16 bases respectively, with 20 bases between them. Germline CDR1 SGHAT, CDR2 FQNNGV. In nucleotides, the CDR3 is TGTGCCAGCAGCCCCAACCACGGGACTTCGAGGTTTTTT. Amino acids: CASSPNHGTSRFF.